One and the same sample provided the 13 T cell receptor beta chains below, sequenced in a study of T cells in Graves' hyperthyroidism and ophthalmopathy. The source material, RNA transcripts, was used to amplify TCR beta CDR3 regions. Using the HTBI primer set, a first-round RT-PCR was run on the TCR CDR3. TCRdb reprocessed the multiplex PCR reads via MiXCR and lists one record per CDR3 protein. This table has under 650,000 distinct CDR3 sequences, roughly 15% appearing once. Sequenced material: blood. The receptors were gathered from a woman aged 25 to 39 with Graves' hyperthyroidism.

This clonotype showed up just a few times. The J gene is TRBJ2-3, the V gene TRBV28; D is undetermined. This CDR3 contains 17 residues. Per germline, CDR1 MDHEN and CDR2 SYDVKM. Trimming cost V 9 bases and J 2 bases, with 24 bases left between them. The CDR3 region is CASTLRPGALSTDTQYF. The CDR3 DNA sequence: TGTGCCAGTACCCTTAGACCAGGAGCTCTCTCCACAGATACGCAGTATTTT.

The CDR3, as DNA: TGCAGCGTTGTTCTAGCGGGAGTGACTTACACCGGGGAGCTGTTTTTT. Translation gives CSVVLAGVTYTGELFF. The V gene is TRBV29-1, the J gene TRBJ2-2, with TRBD2 matching 10 bases. Germline V lookup: CDR1 SQVTM, CDR2 ANQGSEA. This CDR3 has 16 residues. V trimming: 4 bases; J trimming: 3 bases; junction bases outside the gene matches: 8.

This clonotype was seen more than once but under ten times. The V and J genes are TRBV19 and TRBJ2-1; the match to TRBD2 covers 7 bases. The CDR3 has 16 amino acids. CDR1 and CDR2 (germline): LNHDA, SQIVND (reference sequence). The trim removed 3 bases at V and 1 base at J, leaving 6 bases unmatched. CDR3 DNA: TGTGCCAGTAGTATTTACGCTAGCGGATCCTACAATGAGCAGTTCTTC. Residues: CASSIYASGSYNEQFF.

This clonotype was counted at least ten times. This chain joins TRBV2 and TRBJ2-1, with 10 positions matching TRBD2. Germline V gene lookup returns CDR1 SNHLY and CDR2 FYNNEI. Trimming removed 6 bases from V and 2 bases from J; junction bases left unmatched: 7. CDR3 length equals 16 residues. The CDR3 DNA sequence: TGTGCCAGCAGCACCCCTAGCGGGGGAACCTACAATGAGCAGTTCTTC. Its translation: CASSTPSGGTYNEQFF.

There are many counts of this clonotype. V and J are TRBV2 and TRBJ2-5, with TRBD2 matching over 14 bases. The CDR3 is 17 residues long. Germline V gene data show CDR1 as SNHLY and CDR2 as FYNNEI. Losses at the gene ends were 3 bases for V and 4 bases for J; bases not matched to a gene: 7. The CDR3 is CASSEGLAGDRGETQYF. DNA for the CDR3: TGTGCCAGCAGTGAGGGACTAGCGGGAGACCGGGGAGAGACCCAGTACTTC.

This clonotype was counted ten times or more. This sequence joins TRBV6-1 and TRBJ2-5; tentatively, D is TRBD1 (6 bases). This CDR3 comprises 13 residues. Trimming shortened V by 11 bases and J by 2 bases, and 15 bases separated the two germline ends. Germline V gene sequence: CDR1 MNHNS, CDR2 SASEGT. This CDR3 is CAGGQFLQETQYF. For the CDR3, the DNA is TGTGCCGGGGGACAATTCCTGCAAGAGACCCAGTACTTC.

This clonotype was detected ten times or more. The chain recombines TRBV11-1 with TRBJ2-2, with 8 bases identical to TRBD1. CDR1 and CDR2 (germline): SGHAT, FQDESV (reference sequence). The CDR3 extends over 14 amino acids. Trimming removed 5 bases from V and 7 bases from J; junction bases left unmatched: 6. The CDR3 sequence: CASSGWTGNGELFF. In DNA, the CDR3 is TGTGCCAGCAGCGGCTGGACAGGGAACGGGGAGCTGTTTTTT.

The chain uses TRBV19 and TRBJ2-7; 9 bases are shared with TRBD1. CDR1 and CDR2 (germline): LNHDA, SQIVND (reference sequence). V gave up 8 bases and J gave up 2 bases; unmatched junction bases: 4. The CDR3 contains 13 residues. The chain's CDR3 is CASGQGQTYEQYF. The CDR3 DNA reads TGTGCCAGTGGACAGGGGCAGACCTACGAGCAGTACTTC.

The gene calls are TRBV20-1 and TRBJ2-3; D perhaps matches TRBD2 (5 bases). CDR3 length equals 14 residues. The V gene's germline CDR1 is DFQATT and CDR2 SNEGSKA (reference sequence). Trimming cost V 3 bases and J 3 bases, with 13 bases left between them. The CDR3: CSASWLAPTDTQYF. The CDR3 DNA is TGCAGTGCTAGTTGGCTAGCCCCGACAGATACGCAGTATTTT.

In this sample, this clonotype turned up a few times. V usage is TRBV4-3 and J usage is TRBJ2-7; D not certain. Germline-derived CDR1 and CDR2 are LGHNA and YSLEER. CDR3 size: 13 residues. Trimming pared 0 bases from V and 4 bases from J, leaving 7 bases between. The CDR3 nucleotides read TGCGCCAGCAGCCAAGATATGGGATACGAGCAGTACTTC. The encoded protein is CASSQDMGYEQYF.

This rearrangement joins TRBV4-1 to TRBJ2-5, with D uncertain. Germline-derived CDR1 and CDR2 are MGHRA and YSYEKL. Trimming left V 4 bases short and J 5 bases short, with 14 bases between. The CDR3 runs to 14 residues. In DNA, the CDR3 is TGCGCCAGCAGCCTCCCCTGGGAAAGTGAGACCCAGTACTTC. This gives the protein CASSLPWESETQYF.

This chain uses TRBV6-2 or TRBV6-3 with TRBJ2-2, with D unresolved. This CDR3 is built from 11 residues. CDR1 and CDR2 from the germline V gene are MNHEY and SVGEGT. V shed 8 bases and J shed 7 bases, with 8 bases lying between them. The CDR3 sequence: CASGFGGELFF. The CDR3 nucleotides are TGTGCCAGCGGGTTTGGCGGGGAGCTGTTTTTT.

The table lists this clonotype with many counts. The chain employs TRBV27 and TRBJ2-2; the match to TRBD2 covers 11 bases. This CDR3 contains 17 residues. V trimming: 0 bases; J trimming: 2 bases; junction bases outside the gene matches: 2. The V gene's germline CDR1 is MNHEY and CDR2 SMNVEV (reference sequence). The CDR3 sequence: CASSLSLAGANTGELFF. CDR3 in DNA: TGTGCCAGCAGTTTATCACTAGCGGGGGCTAACACCGGGGAGCTGTTTTTT.